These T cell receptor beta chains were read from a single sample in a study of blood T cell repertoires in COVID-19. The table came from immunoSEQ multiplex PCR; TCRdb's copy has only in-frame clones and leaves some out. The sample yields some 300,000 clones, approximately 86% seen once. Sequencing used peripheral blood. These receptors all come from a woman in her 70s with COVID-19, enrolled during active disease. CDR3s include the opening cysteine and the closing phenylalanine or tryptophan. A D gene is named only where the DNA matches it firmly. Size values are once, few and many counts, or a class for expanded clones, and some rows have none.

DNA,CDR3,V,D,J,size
TGCGCCAGCAGTGAAGAAAGTAGCCCTCTCGCTGAAGCTTTCTTT,CASSEESSPLAEAFF,TRBV10-1,-,TRBJ1-1,few
TGTGCCAGCAGTGAACTAGAGACCCAGTACTTC,CASSELETQYF,TRBV2,-,TRBJ2-5,-
TGTGCCAGCAGCTTGGACAGGGGCACCTACAATGAGCAGTTCTTC,CASSLDRGTYNEQFF,TRBV5-4,TRBD1,TRBJ2-1,-
TGCGCCAGCAGCCCCGGGACTAGCGGGGAAGGGCAGTACTTC,CASSPGTSGEGQYF,TRBV5-1,TRBD2,TRBJ2-7,-
TGTGCCAGCAGCTTGGGACAGGGTATGCCAGATACGCAGTATTTT,CASSLGQGMPDTQYF,TRBV5-6,TRBD1,TRBJ2-3,once
TGTGCCAGCAGCCAAAACACTGAAGCTTTCTTT,CASSQNTEAFF,TRBV7-2,-,TRBJ1-1,-
TGTGCCAGCAGCAAACCCCTGATCCTGACTAGCGGGGGGGCTAGCAATGAGCAGTTCTTC,CASSKPLILTSGGASNEQFF,TRBV21-1,-,TRBJ2-1,-
TGTGCCAGCAGCCGAGGATCTAGCGGGGGATCGGAGACCCAGTACTTC,CASSRGSSGGSETQYF,TRBV3-1/TRBV3-2,TRBD2,TRBJ2-5,-
TGTGCCAGCAGCTACCCCCCGCGTAGTGAGCAGTTCTTC,CASSYPPRSEQFF,TRBV7-2,-,TRBJ2-1,-
TGTGCCTCTCAACAGGGTACGTGGGAGACCCAGTACTTC,CASQQGTWETQYF,TRBV30,-,TRBJ2-5,once
TGCAGCGTCCGGCGGGGGAACACTGAAGCTTTCTTT,CSVRRGNTEAFF,TRBV29-1,-,TRBJ1-1,many
TGTGCCAGCAGGGACCGGGACAGGGCCCGTCAGCCCCAGCATTTT,CASRDRDRARQPQHF,TRBV11-3,TRBD1,TRBJ1-5,-
TGTGCCAGCAGTTCTCGACAGGGGTTGGTCACCGGGGAGCTGTTTTTT,CASSSRQGLVTGELFF,TRBV27,TRBD1,TRBJ2-2,-
TGCGCCAGCAGCCGGGACAGCTCTGGAAACACCATATATTTT,CASSRDSSGNTIYF,TRBV5-1,TRBD1,TRBJ1-3,-
TGTGCCAGCAGTTATAACTTGGGACAGACCTACGAGCAGTACTTC,CASSYNLGQTYEQYF,TRBV6-5,TRBD1,TRBJ2-7,many
TGTGCCAGCAGCCAAGGACTAGACACTGAAGCTTTCTTT,CASSQGLDTEAFF,TRBV14,-,TRBJ1-1,-
TGTGCCAGCAGCTTAGGGGTTGAAGCTTTCTTT,CASSLGVEAFF,TRBV5-4,-,TRBJ1-1,-
TGTGCCAGCAGCCAGACAGGCTCTAATGAAAAACTGTTTTTT,CASSQTGSNEKLFF,TRBV5-4,-,TRBJ1-4,-
TGTGCCAGCGGGGGAGGCTGGGAGAGGAGGGGATTAGCCGGGGAGCTGTTTTTT,CASGGGWERRGLAGELFF,TRBV3-1/TRBV3-2,-,TRBJ2-2,-
TGTGCCAGCAGCCTTCCGGGACTAGCGGTTCCGGAGCAGTTCTTC,CASSLPGLAVPEQFF,TRBV5-8,TRBD2,TRBJ2-1,few
TGTGCCTGGGAAGATTGGGGCCTGGAGACCCAGTACTTC,CAWEDWGLETQYF,TRBV30,-,TRBJ2-5,-
TGTGCCAGCAGTTTAGGCGGGTATCAGCCCCAGCATTTT,CASSLGGYQPQHF,TRBV12-3/TRBV12-4,-,TRBJ1-5,-
TGTGCCAGCAGCACGATAGGTGCCACGGGCTACGAGCAGTACTTC,CASSTIGATGYEQYF,TRBV28,-,TRBJ2-7,-
TGTGCCAGCAGCTTGGTGGGGGGGAGCGACGAGCAGTACTTC,CASSLVGGSDEQYF,TRBV5-4,TRBD2,TRBJ2-7,once
TGTGCCAGTTCGGACAGGCCTTCACTTCAGCCCCAGCATTTT,CASSDRPSLQPQHF,TRBV19,TRBD1,TRBJ1-5,-